This entry features one TCR beta chain sequence. Authors' analysis steps: Using reference gene primer amplification, nucleated cell counts were estimated. Produced via immunoSEQ multiplex PCR; TCRdb's table is partial and in-frame only. From that table come the V and J calls and clone size; the DNA was used to work out D and trimming. The sample has roughly 130,000 clones, approximately 84% seen once. Grouping used clinical history reported by participants in a survey and questionnaire. This CDR3 has 13 residues. Germline V gives CDR1 SGHRS, CDR2 YFSETQ. The V gene end was trimmed by 5 bases and the J gene end by 8 bases; junction bases not matched to a gene: 8. The data belong to a study of blood T cell repertoires in COVID-19.

The genes are TRBV5-1 and TRBJ1-2, with 8 bases fitting TRBD1. The receptor was derived from a man aged 40-49 years with acute COVID-19. The specimen was PBMCs or T cells enriched from blood (not recorded which). The CDR3 bases are TGCGCCAGCAGTTTGACAGGGGCTTGGGGCTACACCTTC. Its protein is CASSLTGAWGYTF.